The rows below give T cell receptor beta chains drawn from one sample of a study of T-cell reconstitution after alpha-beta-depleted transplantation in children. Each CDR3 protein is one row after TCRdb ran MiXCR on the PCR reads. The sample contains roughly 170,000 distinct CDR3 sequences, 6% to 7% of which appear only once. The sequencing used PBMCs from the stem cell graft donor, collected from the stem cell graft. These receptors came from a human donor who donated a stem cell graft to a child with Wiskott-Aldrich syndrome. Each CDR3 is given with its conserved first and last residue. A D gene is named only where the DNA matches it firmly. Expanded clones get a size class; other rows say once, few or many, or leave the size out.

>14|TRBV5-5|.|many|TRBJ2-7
CASSLEPSSYEQYF
TGTGCCAGCAGCTTGGAGCCGAGCTCCTACGAGCAGTACTTC
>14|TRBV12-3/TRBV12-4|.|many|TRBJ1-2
CASSKGSANYGYTF
TGTGCCAGCAGTAAAGGGAGCGCTAACTATGGCTACACCTTC
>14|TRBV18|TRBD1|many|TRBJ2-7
CASSPDRNSYEQYF
TGTGCCAGCTCACCGGACAGGAACTCCTACGAGCAGTACTTC
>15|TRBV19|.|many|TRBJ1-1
CASSIRGAAFAEAFF
TGTGCCAGTAGTATTCGTGGGGCAGCGTTCGCTGAAGCTTTCTTT
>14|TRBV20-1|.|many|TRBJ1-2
CSARETEGKGGYTF
TGCAGTGCTAGAGAGACAGAGGGCAAGGGAGGCTACACCTTC
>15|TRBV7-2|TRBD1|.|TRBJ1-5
CASSLDRGGNQPQHF
TGTGCCAGCAGCTTAGACAGGGGGGGGAATCAGCCCCAGCATTTT
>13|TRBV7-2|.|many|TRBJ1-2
CASSPGEDYGYTF
TGTGCCAGCAGCCCAGGGGAGGACTATGGCTACACCTTC
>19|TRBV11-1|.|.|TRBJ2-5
CASSPGVVGGKNYQETQYF
TGTGCCAGCAGCCCGGGGGTCGTTGGGGGGAAGAACTACCAAGAGACCCAGTACTTC
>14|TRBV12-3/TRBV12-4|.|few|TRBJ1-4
CASRAGRWDEKLFF
TGTGCCAGCAGGGCGGGTCGGTGGGATGAAAAACTGTTTTTT
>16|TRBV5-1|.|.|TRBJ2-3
CASSQLKRVGTDTQYF
TGCGCCAGCAGCCAGTTGAAGAGGGTGGGCACAGATACGCAGTATTTT
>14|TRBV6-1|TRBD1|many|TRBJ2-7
CASSKGQGAFEQYF
TGTGCCAGCAGTAAAGGACAGGGGGCTTTCGAGCAGTACTTC
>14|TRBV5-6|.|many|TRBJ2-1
CASSLVRSRDEQFF
TGTGCCAGCAGCTTGGTCCGGTCTCGGGATGAGCAGTTCTTC
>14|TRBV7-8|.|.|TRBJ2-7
CASSLDQARYEQYF
TGTGCCAGCAGCTTAGATCAGGCCCGCTACGAGCAGTACTTC
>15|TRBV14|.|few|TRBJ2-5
CASSQGSRREETQYF
TGTGCCAGCAGCCAAGGTAGTAGGCGGGAAGAGACCCAGTACTTC
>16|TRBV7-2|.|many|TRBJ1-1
CATLEQSSFMNTEAFF
TGTGCCACCTTAGAGCAATCCTCATTCATGAACACTGAAGCTTTCTTT
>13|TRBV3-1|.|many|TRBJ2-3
CASSQGDADTQYF
TGTGCCAGCAGCCAAGGGGACGCAGATACGCAGTATTTT
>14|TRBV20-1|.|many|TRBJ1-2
CSASRTGTNYGYTF
TGCAGTGCTAGCCGGACCGGGACTAACTATGGCTACACCTTC
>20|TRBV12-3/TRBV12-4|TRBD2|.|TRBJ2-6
CASSFLLLAGASSGANVLTF
TGTGCCAGCAGTTTCTTGTTACTAGCGGGGGCGAGCTCTGGGGCCAACGTCCTGACTTTC
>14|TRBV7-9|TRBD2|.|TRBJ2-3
CASSPKAGGDTQYF
TGTGCCAGCAGCCCAAAAGCGGGGGGCGATACGCAGTATTTT
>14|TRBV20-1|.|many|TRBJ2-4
CSASNVLAKNIQYF
TGCAGTGCTAGTAATGTGCTAGCCAAAAACATTCAGTACTTC
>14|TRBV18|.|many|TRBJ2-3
CASSPPVPSDTQYF
TGTGCCAGCTCACCACCAGTTCCCTCGGATACGCAGTATTTT
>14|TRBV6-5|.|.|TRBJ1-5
CASSRGQTFQPQHF
TGTGCCAGCAGTCGCGGACAGACCTTCCAGCCCCAGCATTTT
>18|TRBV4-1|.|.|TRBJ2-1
CASSQDPGSRSSYNEQFF
TGCGCCAGCAGCCAAGATCCTGGTTCTCGGAGCTCCTACAATGAGCAGTTCTTC
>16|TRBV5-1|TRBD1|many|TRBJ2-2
CASSWGTGLNTGELFF
TGCGCCAGCAGCTGGGGGACAGGATTGAACACCGGGGAGCTGTTTTTT
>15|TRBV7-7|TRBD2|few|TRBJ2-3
CASSSGGGDTDTQYF
TGTGCCAGCAGCTCAGGCGGGGGGGACACAGATACGCAGTATTTT
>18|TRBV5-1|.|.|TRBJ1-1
CASSLYGLEGTDTGEAFF
TGCGCCAGCAGCTTGTATGGTCTTGAGGGGACCGATACTGGTGAAGCTTTCTTT
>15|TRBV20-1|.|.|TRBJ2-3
CSATFRDITTDTQYF
TGCAGTGCTACTTTCCGGGACATTACCACAGATACGCAGTATTTT
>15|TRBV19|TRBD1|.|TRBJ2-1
CASSWDRGPYNEQFF
TGTGCCAGTAGTTGGGACAGGGGACCTTACAATGAGCAGTTCTTC
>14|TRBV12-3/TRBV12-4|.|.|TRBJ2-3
CASSLARGGDTQYF
TGTGCCAGCAGTTTAGCAAGGGGTGGAGATACGCAGTATTTT
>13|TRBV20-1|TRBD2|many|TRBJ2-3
CSASERGTDTQYF
TGCAGTGCTAGCGAGCGGGGAACAGATACGCAGTATTTT
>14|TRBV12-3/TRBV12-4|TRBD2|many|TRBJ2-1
CASSLGLAGNEQFF
TGTGCCAGCAGTCTTGGACTAGCGGGCAATGAGCAGTTCTTC
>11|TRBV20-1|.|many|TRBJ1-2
CSATDLYGYTF
TGCAGTGCTACAGACCTCTATGGCTACACCTTC
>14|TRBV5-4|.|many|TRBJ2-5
CASSPGLNQETQYF
TGTGCCAGCAGCCCGGGGCTGAACCAAGAGACCCAGTACTTC
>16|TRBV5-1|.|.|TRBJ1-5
CASSSGGAPMDQPQHF
TGCGCCAGCAGCTCCGGTGGGGCCCCCATGGATCAGCCCCAGCATTTT
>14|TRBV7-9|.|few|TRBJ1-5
CASSLDPGGQPQHF
TGTGCCAGCAGCTTGGATCCCGGGGGTCAGCCCCAGCATTTT
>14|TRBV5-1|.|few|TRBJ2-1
CASSVGQSYNEQFF
TGCGCCAGCAGCGTGGGACAAAGCTACAATGAGCAGTTCTTC
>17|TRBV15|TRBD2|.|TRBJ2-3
CATSRANAGVPTDTQYF
TGTGCCACCAGCAGAGCTAACGCGGGGGTCCCCACAGATACGCAGTATTTT
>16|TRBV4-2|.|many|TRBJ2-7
CASSPATVSSYDGQYF
TGTGCCAGCAGCCCCGCGACAGTTTCCTCCTACGATGGGCAGTACTTC
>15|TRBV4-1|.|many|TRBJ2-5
CASSQVGGSPETQYF
TGCGCCAGCAGCCAAGTGGGCGGTAGCCCGGAGACCCAGTACTTC
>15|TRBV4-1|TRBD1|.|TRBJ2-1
CASSQNKDRGNEQFF
TGCGCCAGCAGCCAAAACAAAGACAGGGGCAATGAGCAGTTCTTC
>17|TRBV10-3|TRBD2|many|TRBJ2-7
CAISATSGRGSSYEQYF
TGTGCCATCAGTGCGACGTCGGGGCGGGGGTCTTCCTACGAGCAGTACTTC